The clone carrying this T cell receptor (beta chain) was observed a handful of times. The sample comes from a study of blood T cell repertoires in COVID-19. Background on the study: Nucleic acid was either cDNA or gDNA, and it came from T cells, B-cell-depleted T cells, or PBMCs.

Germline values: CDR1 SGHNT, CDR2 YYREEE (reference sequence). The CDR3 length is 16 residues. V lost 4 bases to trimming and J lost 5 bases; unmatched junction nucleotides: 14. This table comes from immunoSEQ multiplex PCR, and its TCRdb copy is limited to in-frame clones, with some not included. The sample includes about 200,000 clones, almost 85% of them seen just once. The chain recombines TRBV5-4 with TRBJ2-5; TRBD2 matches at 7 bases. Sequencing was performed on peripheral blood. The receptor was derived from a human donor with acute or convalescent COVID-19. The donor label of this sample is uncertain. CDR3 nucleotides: TGTGCCAGCAGCCGCAGCTCCAGCGGGATAATGGAGACCCAGTACTTC. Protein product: CASSRSSSGIMETQYF.